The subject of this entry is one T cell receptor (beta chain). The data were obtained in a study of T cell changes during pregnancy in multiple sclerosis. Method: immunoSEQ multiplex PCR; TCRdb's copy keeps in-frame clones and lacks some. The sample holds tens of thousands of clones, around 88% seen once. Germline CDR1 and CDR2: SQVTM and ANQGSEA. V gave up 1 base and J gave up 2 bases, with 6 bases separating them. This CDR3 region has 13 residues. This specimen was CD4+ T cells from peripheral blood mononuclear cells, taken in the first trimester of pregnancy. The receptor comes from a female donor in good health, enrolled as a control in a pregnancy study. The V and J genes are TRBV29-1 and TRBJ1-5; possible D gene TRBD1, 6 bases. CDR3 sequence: CSVEAGGNQPQHF. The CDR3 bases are TGCAGCGTTGAAGCAGGGGGCAATCAGCCCCAGCATTTT.